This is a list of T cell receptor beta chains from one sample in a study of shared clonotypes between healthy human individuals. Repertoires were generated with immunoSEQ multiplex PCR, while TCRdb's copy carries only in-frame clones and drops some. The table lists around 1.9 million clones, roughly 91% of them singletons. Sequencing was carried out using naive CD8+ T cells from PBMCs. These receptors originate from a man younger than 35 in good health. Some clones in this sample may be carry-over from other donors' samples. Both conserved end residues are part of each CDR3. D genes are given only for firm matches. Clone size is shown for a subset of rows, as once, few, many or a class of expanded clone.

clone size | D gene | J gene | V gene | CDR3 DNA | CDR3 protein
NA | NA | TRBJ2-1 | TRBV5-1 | TGCGCCAGCAGCCCAAACAATGAGCAGTTCTTC | CASSPNNEQFF
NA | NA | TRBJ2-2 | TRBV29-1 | TGCAGCGTTTTAGGGGACACCGGGGAGCTGTTTTTT | CSVLGDTGELFF
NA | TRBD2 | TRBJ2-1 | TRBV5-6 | TGTGCCAGCAGCTTGGACCGGACTAGCGGTTACAATGAGCAGTTCTTC | CASSLDRTSGYNEQFF
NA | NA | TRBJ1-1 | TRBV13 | TGTGCCAGCAACCCCCCTAGAACGGACACTGAAGCTTTCTTT | CASNPPRTDTEAFF
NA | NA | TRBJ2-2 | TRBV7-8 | TGTGCGGTGAGGAACACCGGGGAGCTGTTTTTT | CAVRNTGELFF
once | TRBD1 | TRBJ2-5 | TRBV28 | TGTGCCAGCAGTCCTCCGGGACAGGGTATGGAGACCCAGTACTTC | CASSPPGQGMETQYF
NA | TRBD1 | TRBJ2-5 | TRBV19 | TGTGCCAGTAGTAGAGACAGGGGCCTCGGGGAGACCCAGTACTTC | CASSRDRGLGETQYF
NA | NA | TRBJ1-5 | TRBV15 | TGTGCCACCAGCAGAGCCCGGGCGGTCAATCAGCCCCAGCATTTT | CATSRARAVNQPQHF
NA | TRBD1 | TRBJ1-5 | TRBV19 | TGTGCCAGTAGTATTCGGGACAGTGATCAGCCCCAGCATTTT | CASSIRDSDQPQHF
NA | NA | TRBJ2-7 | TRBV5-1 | TGCGCCAGCAGCTTGGGGGACTACGAGCAGTACTTC | CASSLGDYEQYF
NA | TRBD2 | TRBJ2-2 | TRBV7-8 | TGTGCCAGCAGCTTGTATCTAGCGGGAGAGTACACCGGGGAGCTGTTTTTT | CASSLYLAGEYTGELFF
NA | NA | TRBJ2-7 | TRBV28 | TGTGCCAGCAGTCCCCACAGGGCCGGGGGTGAGCAGTACTTC | CASSPHRAGGEQYF
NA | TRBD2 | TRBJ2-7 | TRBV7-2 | TGTGCCAGCAGCTTTAGCGGGAGGCACGAGCAGTACTTC | CASSFSGRHEQYF
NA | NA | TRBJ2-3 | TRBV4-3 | TGCGCCAGCAGCCAAGATCTTGGCAGAGGTTCCACAGATACGCAGTATTTT | CASSQDLGRGSTDTQYF
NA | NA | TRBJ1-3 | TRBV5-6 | TGTGCCAGCAGCTTGGCGGCCTCCTACTCTGGAAACACCATATATTTT | CASSLAASYSGNTIYF
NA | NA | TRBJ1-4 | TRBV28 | TGTGCCAGCAGCTTCTATCGACCGGGGGGAGAGGGGGCAACTAATGAAAAACTGTTTTTT | CASSFYRPGGEGATNEKLFF
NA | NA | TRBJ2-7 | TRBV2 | TGTGCCAGCAGTGAGGTGCAGCGGATAAACGCCTACGAGCAGTACTTC | CASSEVQRINAYEQYF
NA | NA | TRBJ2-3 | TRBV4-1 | TGCGCCAGCAGCCAAGAGAGGGCGTTGGATACGCAGTATTTT | CASSQERALDTQYF
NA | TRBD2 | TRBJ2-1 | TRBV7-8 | TGTGCCAGCAGCTTAGTTCGCTTGACTAGCGGGACCAACAATGAGCAGTTCTTC | CASSLVRLTSGTNNEQFF
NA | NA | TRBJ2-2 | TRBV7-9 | TGTGCCAGCAGGACAGGGAACACCGGGGAGCTGTTTTTT | CASRTGNTGELFF
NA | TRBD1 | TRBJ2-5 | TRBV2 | TGTGCCAGCAGCGGACAGGGGCAAGAGACCCAGTACTTC | CASSGQGQETQYF
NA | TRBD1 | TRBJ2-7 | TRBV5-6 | TGTGCCAGCATCGCGGACAGGGTCGGCGAGCAGTACTTC | CASIADRVGEQYF
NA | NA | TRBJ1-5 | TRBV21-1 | TGTGCCAGCAGCAAAATGGAGACGGGGCGAAGCCACAATCAGCCCCAGCATTTT | CASSKMETGRSHNQPQHF
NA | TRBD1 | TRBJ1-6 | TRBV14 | TGTGCCAGCAGCCTGCGGGACAGGGGATATTCACCCCTCCACTTT | CASSLRDRGYSPLHF
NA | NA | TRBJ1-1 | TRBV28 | TGTGCCAGCAGTCCCGGGACGAACACTGAAGCTTTCTTT | CASSPGTNTEAFF
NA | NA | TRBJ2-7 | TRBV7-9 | TGTGCCAGCAGGGTGGTTGGGGGTGAGGCGATCTACGAGCAGTACTTC | CASRVVGGEAIYEQYF
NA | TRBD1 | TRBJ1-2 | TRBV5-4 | TGTGCCAGCAGCTTGCCGCTGGGACAGAACTATGGCTACACCTTC | CASSLPLGQNYGYTF
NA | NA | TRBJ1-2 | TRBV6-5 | TGTGCCAGCAGTTATTTAGAGGGGGACGGTGGCTACACCTTC | CASSYLEGDGGYTF
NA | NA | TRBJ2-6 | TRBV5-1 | TGCGCCAGCAGCTCCCGGGGTAGCTCTGGGGCCAACGTCCTGACTTTC | CASSSRGSSGANVLTF
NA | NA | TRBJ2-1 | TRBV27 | TGTGCCAGCAGTCGACAGGGAGGGCATGGGTACAATGAGCAGTTCTTC | CASSRQGGHGYNEQFF
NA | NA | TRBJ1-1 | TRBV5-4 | TGCGGATCGGGGAGGGGCACTGAAGCTTTCTTT | CGSGRGTEAFF
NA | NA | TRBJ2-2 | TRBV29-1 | TGCGGGATTAACGCGAACACCGGGGAGCTGTTTTTT | CGINANTGELFF
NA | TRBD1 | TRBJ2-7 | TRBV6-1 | TGTGCCAGCAGATACCGGGACAGGGGGCGGGATGAGCAGTACTTC | CASRYRDRGRDEQYF
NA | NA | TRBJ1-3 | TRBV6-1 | TGTGCCAGCAGCGGACTGACAGCTGGAAACACCATATATTTT | CASSGLTAGNTIYF
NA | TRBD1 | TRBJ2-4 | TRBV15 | TGTGCCACCAGAGGGGACAGCGTCGCCAAAAACATTCAGTACTTC | CATRGDSVAKNIQYF
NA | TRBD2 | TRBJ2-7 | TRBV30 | TGTGCCTGGAGTACCCTCCTAGCGGGAAGGAGCGAGCAGTACTTC | CAWSTLLAGRSEQYF
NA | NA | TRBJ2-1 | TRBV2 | TGTGCCAGCACAGGCAAAAGCTTTTACAATGAGCAGTTCTTC | CASTGKSFYNEQFF
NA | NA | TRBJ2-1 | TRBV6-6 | TGTGCCAGTGGCGAGAATGAGCAGTTCTTC | CASGENEQFF
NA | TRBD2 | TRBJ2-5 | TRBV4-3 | TGCGCCAGCAGCCAAGACGAACGGGAGGGGCGGGAGACCCAGTACTTC | CASSQDEREGRETQYF
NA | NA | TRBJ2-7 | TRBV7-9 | TGTGCCAGCAGCCCCGCGACGGTACCCTACGAGCAGTACTTC | CASSPATVPYEQYF
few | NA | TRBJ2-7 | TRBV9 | TGTGCCAGCAGCGTAGGCAGGGGCACGGTCGAGCAGTACTTC | CASSVGRGTVEQYF
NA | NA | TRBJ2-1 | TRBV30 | TGTGCCTGGAGTGTACGGCAGCGAGAATTCAACAATGAGCAGTTCTTC | CAWSVRQREFNNEQFF
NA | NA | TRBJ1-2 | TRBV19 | TGTGCCAGTAGTATCGGGAGTCTAGTCGGCTACACCTTC | CASSIGSLVGYTF
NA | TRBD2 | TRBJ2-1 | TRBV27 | TGTGCCAGCAGTCGTGCTCACCCAGGACTAGCGAATGAGCAGTTCTTC | CASSRAHPGLANEQFF